This TCR beta chain is drawn from a study of blood T cell repertoires in COVID-19. Produced via immunoSEQ multiplex PCR; TCRdb's table is partial and in-frame only. The sample includes 65,000 or so clones, 81% of them seen just once. This CDR3 is built from 13 residues. V was pared by 3 bases and J by 3 bases, with 2 bases of the junction left unmatched. CDR1 and CDR2 (germline): SGHNT, YYREEE (reference sequence). Sequenced sample: peripheral blood. The rearrangement joins TRBV5-4 to TRBJ2-7; TRBD1 aligns across 8 bases. This clonotype was sampled from a man older than 75 with acute or convalescent COVID-19. CDR3 sequence reads: CASSSGGRYEQYF. Here the CDR3 DNA reads TGTGCCAGCAGCTCAGGGGGCCGCTACGAGCAGTACTTC.